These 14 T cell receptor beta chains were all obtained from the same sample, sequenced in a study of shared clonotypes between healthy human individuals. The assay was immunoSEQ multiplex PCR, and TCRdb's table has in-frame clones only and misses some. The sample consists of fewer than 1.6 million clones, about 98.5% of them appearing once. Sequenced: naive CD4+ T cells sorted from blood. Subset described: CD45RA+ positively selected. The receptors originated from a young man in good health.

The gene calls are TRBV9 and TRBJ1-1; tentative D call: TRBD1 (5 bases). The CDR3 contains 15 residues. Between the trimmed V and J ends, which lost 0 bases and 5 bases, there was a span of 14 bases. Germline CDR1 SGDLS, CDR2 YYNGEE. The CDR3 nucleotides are TGTGCCAGCAGCGTAGACGAGGGGCTGAGAACTGAAGCTTTCTTT. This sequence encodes CASSVDEGLRTEAFF.

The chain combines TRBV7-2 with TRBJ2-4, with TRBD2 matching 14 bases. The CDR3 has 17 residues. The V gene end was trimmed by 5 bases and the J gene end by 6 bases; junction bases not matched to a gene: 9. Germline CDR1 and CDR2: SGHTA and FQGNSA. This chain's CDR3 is CASSTRRTSGRSNIQYF. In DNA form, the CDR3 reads TGTGCCAGCAGCACGCGCAGGACTAGCGGGAGGTCAAACATTCAGTACTTC.

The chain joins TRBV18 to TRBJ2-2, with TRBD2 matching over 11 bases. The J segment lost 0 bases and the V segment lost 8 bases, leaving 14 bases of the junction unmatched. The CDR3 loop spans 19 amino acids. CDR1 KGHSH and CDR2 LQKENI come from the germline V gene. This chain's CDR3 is CASRPVSSGRAPNTGELFF. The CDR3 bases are TGTGCCAGCCGACCGGTCAGTAGCGGGAGGGCCCCGAACACCGGGGAGCTGTTTTTT. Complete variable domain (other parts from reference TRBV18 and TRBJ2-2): NAGVMQNPRHLVRRRGQEARLRCSPMKGHSHVYWYRQLPEEGLKFMVYLQKENIIDESGMPKERFSAEFPKEGPSILRIQQVVRGDSAAYFCASRPVSSGRAPNTGELFFGEGSRLTVL.

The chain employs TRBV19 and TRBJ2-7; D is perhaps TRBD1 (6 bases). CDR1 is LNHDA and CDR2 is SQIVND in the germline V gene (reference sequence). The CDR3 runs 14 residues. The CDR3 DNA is TGTGTCACCCTCCCGGGACATAAGACCTACGAGCAGTACTTC. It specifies CVTLPGHKTYEQYF.

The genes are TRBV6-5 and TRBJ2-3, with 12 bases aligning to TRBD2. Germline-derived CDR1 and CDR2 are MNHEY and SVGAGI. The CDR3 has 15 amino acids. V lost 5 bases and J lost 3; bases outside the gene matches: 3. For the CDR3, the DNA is TGTGCCAGCAGTGCCGGACTAGCGGGAACAGATACGCAGTATTTT. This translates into CASSAGLAGTDTQYF.

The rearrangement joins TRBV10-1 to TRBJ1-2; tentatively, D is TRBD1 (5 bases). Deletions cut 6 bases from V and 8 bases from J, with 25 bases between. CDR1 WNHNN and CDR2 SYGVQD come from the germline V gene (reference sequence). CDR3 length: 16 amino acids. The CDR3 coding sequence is TGCGCCAGCAGCCCTGGTGGGGGAAAGGACCTATGGGGCTACACCTTC. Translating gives CASSPGGGKDLWGYTF.

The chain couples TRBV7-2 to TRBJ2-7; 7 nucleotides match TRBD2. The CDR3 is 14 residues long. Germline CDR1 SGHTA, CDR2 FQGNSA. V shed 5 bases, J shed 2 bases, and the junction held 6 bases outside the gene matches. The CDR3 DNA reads TGTGCCAGCAGCCCACTAGCGTTTACCTACGAGCAGTACTTC. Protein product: CASSPLAFTYEQYF.

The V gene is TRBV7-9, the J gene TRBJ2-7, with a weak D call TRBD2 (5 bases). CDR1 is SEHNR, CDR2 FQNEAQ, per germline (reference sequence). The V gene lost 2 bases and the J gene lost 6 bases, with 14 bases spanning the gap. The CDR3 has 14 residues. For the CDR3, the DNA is TGTGCCAGCAGCTTATATGAGGGTAAGGGCGAGCAGTACTTC. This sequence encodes CASSLYEGKGEQYF.

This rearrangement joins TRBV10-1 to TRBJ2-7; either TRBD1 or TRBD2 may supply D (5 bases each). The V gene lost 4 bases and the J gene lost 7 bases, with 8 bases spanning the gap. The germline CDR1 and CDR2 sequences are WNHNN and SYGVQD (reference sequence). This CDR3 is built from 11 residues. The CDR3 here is CASSGGREQYF. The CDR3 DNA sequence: TGCGCCAGCAGTGGGGGACGAGAGCAGTACTTC.

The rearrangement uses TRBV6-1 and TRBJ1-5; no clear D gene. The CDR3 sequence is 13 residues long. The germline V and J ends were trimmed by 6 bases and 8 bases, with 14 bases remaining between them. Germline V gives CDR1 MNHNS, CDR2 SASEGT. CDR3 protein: CASRALGREPQHF. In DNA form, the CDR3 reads TGTGCCAGCAGAGCCCTAGGGCGGGAGCCCCAGCATTTT.

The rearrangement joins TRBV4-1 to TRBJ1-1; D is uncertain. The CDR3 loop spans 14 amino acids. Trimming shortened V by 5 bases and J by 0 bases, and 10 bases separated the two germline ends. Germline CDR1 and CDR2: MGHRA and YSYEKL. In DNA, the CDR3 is TGCGCCAGCAGCTCCTTAAGCATGAACACTGAAGCTTTCTTT. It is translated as CASSSLSMNTEAFF.

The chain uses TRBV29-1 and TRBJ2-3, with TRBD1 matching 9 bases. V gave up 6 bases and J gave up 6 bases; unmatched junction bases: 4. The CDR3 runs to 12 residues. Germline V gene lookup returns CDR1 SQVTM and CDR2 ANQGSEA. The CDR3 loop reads CSVGTGYDTQYF. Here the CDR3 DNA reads TGCAGCGTAGGGACAGGGTACGATACGCAGTATTTT.

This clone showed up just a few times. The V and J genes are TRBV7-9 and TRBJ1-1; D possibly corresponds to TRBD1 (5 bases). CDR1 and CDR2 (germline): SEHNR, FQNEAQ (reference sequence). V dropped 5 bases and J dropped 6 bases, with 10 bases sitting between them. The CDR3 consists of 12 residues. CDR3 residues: CASSRGTAEAFF. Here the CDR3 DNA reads TGTGCCAGCAGCCGCGGGACTGCTGAAGCTTTCTTT. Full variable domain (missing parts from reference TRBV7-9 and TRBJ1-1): DTGVSQNPRHKITKRGQNVTFRCDPISEHNRLYWYRQTLGQGPEFLTYFQNEAQLEKSRLLSDRFSAERPKGSFSTLEIQRTEQGDSAMYLCASSRGTAEAFFGQGTRLTVV.

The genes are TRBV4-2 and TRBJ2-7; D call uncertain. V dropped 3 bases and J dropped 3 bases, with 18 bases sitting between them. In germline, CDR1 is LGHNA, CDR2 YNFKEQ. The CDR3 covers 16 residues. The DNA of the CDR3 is TGTGCCAGCAGCCACCTACGCACAGAATACCGCTACGAGCAGTACTTC. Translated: CASSHLRTEYRYEQYF.